What follows is one T cell receptor (beta chain) and its context. TCRdb's copy holds only in-frame clones and misses some; the assay was immunoSEQ multiplex PCR. The data contain around 210,000 clones, about 80% of them singletons. This sample stems from a study of blood T cell repertoires in COVID-19. In the study overall: There were acute and convalescent COVID-19 samples, and they came from the United States, Italy and Spain. PBMCs, B-cell-depleted T cells, or T cells provided the cDNA or gDNA that made up the material.

This CDR3 region has 15 residues. Trimming took off 4 bases at V and 3 bases at J, with 13 bases between the two ends. The germline gives CDR1 LNHDA, CDR2 SQIVND (reference sequence). Seattle participants joined during active infection and were tracked over time. The rearrangement uses TRBV19 and TRBJ2-1, with a possible D match to TRBD1 (5 bases). The source of this sequence is a woman older than 75 with COVID-19, enrolled during active disease. Sequencing input: peripheral blood. The CDR3 loop is CASSNGAGFYNEQFF. CDR3 DNA sequence: TGTGCCAGTAGTAATGGGGCAGGGTTCTACAATGAGCAGTTCTTC.